The present TCR beta chain was sequenced within a study of blood T cell repertoires in COVID-19. Across the study: The analysed material was cDNA or gDNA that came from T cells, B-cell-depleted T cells, or PBMCs.

This clone was counted a few times. The method was immunoSEQ multiplex PCR; TCRdb's version includes in-frame clones alone and lacks a portion of them. Altogether approximately 280,000 clones are present, around 84% being singletons, with the ten largest covering over 4%. Participants were aged roughly 18 to 90 years, lived in 24 US areas, and enrolled virtually. Categorization into cohorts depended on clinical history that participants reported. Shortly before study entry, within 2 weeks, exposed participants had met a COVID-19 case. The CDR3 has 16 amino acids. CDR1 LGHDT and CDR2 YNNKEL come from the germline V gene (reference sequence). The V gene lost 2 bases and the J gene lost 6 bases, with 14 bases spanning the gap.

This TCR was recovered from a man aged 35-49 years who had been exposed to COVID-19. The material sequenced was PBMCs or T cells enriched from blood (not recorded which). V is TRBV3-1 (or the pseudogene TRBV3-2) and J is TRBJ1-6; D gene unclear. The CDR3 DNA reads as TGTGCCAGCAGCCAAAGACTTACTACCCTTAATTCACCCCTCCACTTT. As protein: CASSQRLTTLNSPLHF.